The 27 T cell receptor beta chains listed next were all sequenced from one sample in a study of T-cell memory formation after mild COVID-19 (dated by TCRdb to the early 2020s). The method behind the library was 5' RACE. The instrument given in TCRdb is Illumina NovaSeq 6000. TCRdb trimmed the raw reads at Q25, called clones with MiXCR and kept productive beta chains. CDR3 protein duplicates are merged, each entry listing the most common genes and DNA. Within this sample are about 340,000 distinct CDR3 sequences, with over 10% of them counted one time only. Jointly, the top ten make up about a fifth of the sample. Sequencing was carried out using PBMCs or a T cell subset sorted from them (not recorded which). Source of these receptors: a man between 18 and 35 years old who had mild COVID-19 (a few samples of this study predate the infection). The sample titles of this study are shuffled in the database, so cell type and time point are left out; the donor was told from shared clones.

This clonotype has more than one count but fewer than ten. V is TRBV2 and J is TRBJ1-2, with D perhaps matching TRBD1 (5 bases). This CDR3 has 13 residues. The germline V gene has CDR1 SNHLY and CDR2 FYNNEI. Trimming cost V 7 bases and J 7 bases, with 16 bases left between them. The CDR3 DNA reads TGTGCCAGCAAGGGGACGGGATATGGTGGCTACACCTTC. The encoded protein is CASKGTGYGGYTF.

This clonotype has only a few counts. The V gene is TRBV6-2 or TRBV6-3, the J gene TRBJ2-1; no definite D call. Germline CDR1 and CDR2: MNHEY and SVGEGT. The CDR3 loop spans 11 amino acids. Trimming pared 6 bases from V and 11 bases from J, leaving 11 bases between. This chain's CDR3 is CASSLDHKQFF. CDR3 bases: TGTGCCAGCAGCCTGGATCATAAGCAGTTCTTC.

This clonotype turned up a few times. The J gene is TRBJ2-3, the V gene TRBV6-5, with 7 nucleotides matching TRBD2. Trimming cost V 6 bases and J 0 bases; bases outside gene matches: 6. Germline V gene data show CDR1 as MNHEY and CDR2 as SVGAGI. CDR3 length: 15 residues. CDR3 protein: CASRKSGVSTDTQYF. The CDR3 DNA sequence: TGTGCCAGCAGAAAAAGCGGGGTTAGCACAGATACGCAGTATTTT.

This chain joins TRBV30 and TRBJ1-6; D is possibly TRBD1 (5 bases). Germline lookup yields CDR1 GTSNPN and CDR2 SVGIG (reference sequence). Trimming stripped 1 base from V and 11 bases from J, with 15 bases between. The CDR3 covers 14 residues. CDR3 loop: CAWSGTGLRAPLHF. CDR3 nucleotide sequence: TGTGCCTGGAGTGGGACGGGGCTTAGGGCACCCCTCCACTTT.

This clonotype was detected only a few times. V is TRBV5-1 and J is TRBJ2-1; 9 nucleotides match TRBD2. CDR1 is SGHRS and CDR2 is YFSETQ in the germline V gene. J was trimmed by 3 bases and V by 3 bases; bases with no gene match: 4. This CDR3 has 15 residues. Here the CDR3 reads CASSSGGGVYNEQFF. The DNA of the CDR3 is TGCGCCAGCAGCTCCGGCGGGGGGGTCTACAATGAGCAGTTCTTC.

Many counts were recorded for this clonotype. The chain combines TRBV25-1 with TRBJ2-3; 9 bases match TRBD2. This CDR3 is 15 amino acids long. The J segment lost 4 bases and the V segment lost 5 bases, leaving 7 bases of the junction unmatched. The germline CDR1 and CDR2 sequences are MGHDK and SYGVNS. The CDR3 sequence: CASSTLAGGPDTQYF. In nucleotides, the CDR3 is TGTGCCAGCAGTACCCTGGCGGGGGGGCCAGATACGCAGTATTTT.

This clonotype has more than one count but fewer than ten. The chain recombines TRBV7-9 with TRBJ2-1; possibly TRBD1 for D (6 bases). CDR3 size: 12 residues. Trimming cost V 5 bases and J 9 bases, with 11 bases left between them. Germline lookup yields CDR1 SEHNR and CDR2 FQNEAQ (reference sequence). The CDR3 sequence: CASSQQGGEQFF. The CDR3 nucleotides are TGTGCCAGCAGCCAACAGGGCGGTGAGCAGTTCTTC.

The CDR3 nucleotides read TGCGCCAGCAGTAGACAGGCTATGAACACTGAAGCTTTCTTT. Translation: CASSRQAMNTEAFF. This chain uses TRBV5-1 with TRBJ1-1; D perhaps matches TRBD1 (6 bases). V was clipped by 5 bases and J by 0 bases, with 11 bases between them. The CDR3 is 14 amino acids. Germline lookup yields CDR1 SGHRS and CDR2 YFSETQ.

This clonotype occurred a few times. V and J are TRBV27 and TRBJ1-2; TRBD1 might be the D (6 bases). Trimming left V 5 bases short and J 4 bases short, with 14 bases between. The germline gives CDR1 MNHEY, CDR2 SMNVEV (reference sequence). There are 14 residues in the CDR3. The CDR3 nucleotides are TGTGCCAGCAGTCCTATAGGGGGTTTCTATGGCTACACCTTC. Encoded protein: CASSPIGGFYGYTF.

This chain links TRBV7-2 with TRBJ2-3; no clear D. The CDR3 length is 15 residues. V was trimmed by 0 bases and J by 3 bases, leaving 10 bases between them. Germline V lookup: CDR1 SGHTA, CDR2 FQGNSA. CDR3 residues: CASSLAVFTTDTQYF. The CDR3, as DNA: TGTGCCAGCAGCTTAGCAGTCTTTACGACAGATACGCAGTATTTT.

This clonotype was detected many times. The chain combines TRBV10-1 with TRBJ2-6, with D unclear. V gave up 6 bases and J gave up 4 bases, with 10 bases separating them. The CDR3 is 14 residues long. CDR1 is WNHNN and CDR2 is SYGVQD in the germline V gene (reference sequence). This chain's CDR3 is CASRTRAGANVLTF. CDR3 coding DNA: TGCGCCAGCAGAACTCGGGCAGGGGCCAACGTCCTGACTTTC.

V and J are TRBV15 and TRBJ1-5; D not certain. There are 18 residues in the CDR3. V gave up 1 base and J gave up 1 base, with 17 bases separating them. The V gene's germline CDR1 is LNHNV and CDR2 YYDKDF (reference sequence). The CDR3: CATSRVPRRVGSNQPQHF. CDR3 in DNA: TGTGCCACCAGCAGAGTCCCCAGGAGGGTGGGCAGCAATCAGCCCCAGCATTTT.

This clonotype was observed many times. The gene calls are TRBV5-1 and TRBJ2-3; 9 bases map to TRBD1. Germline loops: CDR1 SGHRS, CDR2 YFSETQ. Trimming at V came to 7 bases and at J to 1 base, leaving 4 bases not matched to a gene. CDR3 length: 14 amino acids. The DNA for the CDR3 is TGCGCCAGCTCCGGGGACAGGGGCACAGATACGCAGTATTTT. The encoded protein is CASSGDRGTDTQYF.

The table lists this clonotype with a few counts. CDR3 sequence: CASSESGNSYNEQFF. CDR3 nucleotides: TGCGCCAGCAGTGAGTCGGGGAACTCCTACAATGAGCAGTTCTTC. The chain has TRBV10-2 and TRBJ2-1; D remains ambiguous. The CDR3 is 15 amino acids. V lost 0 bases and J lost 0, with 6 bases in between. Per the germline V gene, CDR1 is WSHSY and CDR2 is SAAADI.

This clonotype came up many times. The chain employs TRBV5-1 and TRBJ2-7, with D tentatively TRBD1 (6 bases). The CDR3 has 16 amino acids. V lost 2 bases and J lost 2, with 17 bases in between. CDR1 SGHRS and CDR2 YFSETQ come from the germline V gene. CDR3 sequence (DNA): TGCGCCAGCAGCTTTCTCCTGGAGACAGGACCCTACGAGCAGTACTTC. This gives the protein CASSFLLETGPYEQYF.

This clonotype was seen more than once but under ten times. The chain carries TRBV10-3 and TRBJ2-2, with 7 bases aligning to TRBD1. The CDR3 covers 16 residues. Germline CDR1 is ENHRY and CDR2 is SYGVKD. V shed 10 bases, J shed 1 base, and the junction held 12 bases outside the gene matches. The CDR3 nucleotides read TGTGCCAGCCAGGGGGATCGGACGGGGAACACCGGGGAGCTGTTTTTT. It specifies CASQGDRTGNTGELFF.

The V call is TRBV14, the J call TRBJ2-1; D not certain. V lost 4 bases and J lost 6, with 16 bases in between. The CDR3 is made up of 15 amino acids. The germline CDR1 and CDR2 sequences are SGHDN and FVKESK. CDR3 in DNA: TGTGCCAGCAGCCCCGACTCTCGATATTTCAATGAGCAGTTCTTC. As protein: CASSPDSRYFNEQFF.

The table lists this clonotype with a few counts. The chain combines TRBV5-1 with TRBJ1-1; 8 bases agree with TRBD1. This CDR3 has 13 amino acids. J gave up 4 bases and V 5 bases, and 4 bases lay outside the gene matches. Per the germline V gene, CDR1 is SGHRS and CDR2 is YFSETQ. This chain's CDR3 is CASRDRVGTEAFF. The CDR3 DNA reads as TGCGCCAGCAGGGACAGGGTGGGCACTGAAGCTTTCTTT.

This clonotype was found many times. V and J are TRBV5-1 and TRBJ2-7; D might be TRBD1 (6 bases). Germline V lookup: CDR1 SGHRS, CDR2 YFSETQ. V dropped 4 bases and J dropped 3 bases, with 11 bases sitting between them. There are 13 residues in the CDR3. CDR3 in DNA: TGCGCCAGCAGCCCCGGGACATACTACGAGCAGTACTTC. Translated, it gives CASSPGTYYEQYF.

The rearrangement uses TRBV6-6 and TRBJ2-3; no clear D gene. The length of the CDR3 is 14 residues. V gave up 9 bases and J gave up 2 bases, with 15 bases separating them. Germline CDR1 and CDR2: MNHNY and SVGAGI (reference sequence). The CDR3 reads CASLSRADTDTQYF. The DNA of the CDR3 is TGTGCCAGTCTTTCTCGGGCTGACACAGATACGCAGTATTTT.

The J gene is TRBJ1-5, the V gene TRBV9, with TRBD1 as a possible D gene (5 bases). V gave up 8 bases and J gave up 1 base, with 19 bases separating them. The V gene's germline CDR1 is SGDLS and CDR2 YYNGEE. This CDR3 spans 16 amino acids. In DNA, the CDR3 is TGTGCCAGTCAACCGGGACCTCTAGGGAGCAATCAGCCCCAGCATTTT. Translated: CASQPGPLGSNQPQHF.

The table lists this clonotype with a few counts. This chain links TRBV28 with TRBJ1-4; D gene ambiguous. Trimming stripped 5 bases from V and 13 bases from J, with 17 bases between. The CDR3 contains 13 residues. Per germline, CDR1 MDHEN and CDR2 SYDVKM. The CDR3 nucleotides read TGTGCCAGCAGTCGTCCCCCAGCCGTGTTACTGTTTTTT. Protein: CASSRPPAVLLFF. Full variable domain (outside the CDR3, taken from reference TRBV28 and TRBJ1-4): DVKVTQSSRYLVKRTGEKVFLECVQDMDHENMFWYRQDPGLGLRLIYFSYDVKMKEKGDIPEGYSVSREKKERFSLILESASTNQTSMYLCASSRPPAVLLFFGSGTQLSVL.

This clonotype was counted ten times or more. The chain uses TRBV5-1 and TRBJ1-2; D gene ambiguous. This CDR3 is built from 14 residues. V shed 0 bases and J shed 7 bases, with 13 bases lying between them. The germline gives CDR1 SGHRS, CDR2 YFSETQ. CDR3 DNA: TGCGCCAGCAGCTTGGACACCGAAGGAGGTGGCTACACCTTC. This sequence encodes CASSLDTEGGGYTF.

The chain carries TRBV20-1 and TRBJ1-5; TRBD1 matches at 7 bases. J was trimmed by 3 bases and V by 0 bases; bases with no gene match: 5. The germline CDR1 and CDR2 sequences are DFQATT and SNEGSKA (reference sequence). The CDR3 is 15 amino acids. The CDR3 loop is CSARDPGTANQPQHF. CDR3 bases: TGCAGTGCTAGAGATCCGGGGACAGCCAATCAGCCCCAGCATTTT.

In its sample, this clonotype was seen many times. V gene TRBV7-2 combines with J gene TRBJ1-5; possible D gene TRBD1, 5 bases. The CDR3 has 14 residues. The V gene's germline CDR1 is SGHTA and CDR2 FQGNSA. V was cut by 2 bases and J by 5 bases, with 10 bases left in between. In nucleotides, the CDR3 is TGTGCCAGCAGCTTATGGGTGGGGGATCAGCCCCAGCATTTT. Its translation is CASSLWVGDQPQHF.

This clonotype came up a few times. The chain links TRBV29-1 to TRBJ1-1; unclear D gene. V lost 7 bases, J lost 4 bases, and 7 bases lay in between. Germline V gives CDR1 SQVTM, CDR2 ANQGSEA. The CDR3 runs to 10 residues. CDR3 protein: CSGASTEAFF. The CDR3 coding sequence is TGCAGCGGGGCGAGCACTGAAGCTTTCTTT.

The J gene is TRBJ2-5, the V gene TRBV4-1; D tentatively fits TRBD1 or TRBD2 (5 bases each). This CDR3 spans 14 amino acids. V was trimmed by 1 base and J by 7 bases, leaving 13 bases between them. Germline CDR1 MGHRA, CDR2 YSYEKL. CDR3 nucleotides: TGCGCCAGCAGCCAAGTAGAGGGAAGGGGGACCCAGTACTTC. Its protein is CASSQVEGRGTQYF.